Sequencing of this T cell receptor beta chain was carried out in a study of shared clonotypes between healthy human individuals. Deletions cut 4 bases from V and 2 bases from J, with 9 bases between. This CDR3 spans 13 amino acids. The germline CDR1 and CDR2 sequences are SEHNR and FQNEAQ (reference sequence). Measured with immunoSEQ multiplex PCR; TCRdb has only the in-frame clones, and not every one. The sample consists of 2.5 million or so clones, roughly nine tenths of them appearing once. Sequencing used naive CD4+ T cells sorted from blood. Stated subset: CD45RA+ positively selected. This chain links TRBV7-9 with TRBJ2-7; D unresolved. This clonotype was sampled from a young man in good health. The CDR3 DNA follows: TGTGCCAGCAGCTCACTATGGACCTACGAGCAGTACTTC. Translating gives CASSSLWTYEQYF.